This T cell receptor beta chain was documented in a study of cytomegalovirus exposure and HLA in healthy donors (dated by TCRdb to about 2017). General notes on the study: According to a later analysis, one platform produced both the 120 validation repertoires and the roughly 660 repertoires of the first cohort. The aim of the study was to test whether cataloging public T cell receptors could identify signatures of past pathogen exposure. High-throughput TCR immunosequencing, statistical association of individual TCRs with disease status, and machine learning were combined to predict cytomegalovirus infection status. Besides the first cohort of around 670 subjects, a separate validation cohort made up of 120 different subjects was used.

Points the paper makes about the study in general: Cytomegalovirus status was reported to be diagnosed by the classifier with high specificity and sensitivity in both the original and validation cohorts. Most TCR sequences were observed very rarely across donors, whereas some public TCRs were present in many individuals. Three of the identified cytomegalovirus-associated TCR beta chains were confirmed in vitro to be specific for cytomegalovirus antigens. It was suggested by the authors that the approach could potentially be generalized to other disease states and immunological phenotypes. A later analysis lacked HLA typing for the validation cohort, so it scored co-occurrence in that cohort across all 120 or so repertoires. Of the cluster scores, roughly 95% were above 0 in a later analysis, which found that TCRs clustered in the first cohort also tended to co-occur in the roughly 130 validation repertoires. The study gave a list of 150 to 200 TCR beta chains associated with cytomegalovirus.

As encoded in the germline V gene, CDR1 is SGDLS while CDR2 is YYNGEE. The trim is 4 bases for V and 0 bases for J, with a gap of 15 bases between the germline ends. From the cysteine up to the phenylalanine, the CDR3 has a length of 16 residues. Kept here is only the CDR3 DNA, which spans 48 bases and is read in frame from base 1. With respect to this clone: The specificity of this receptor is unknown. No qualities accompany the bases; no much larger clone lies one base away.

Library preparation employed the immunoSEQ multiplex PCR assay. For the original study's pipeline: A statistical classification framework was developed to diagnose cytomegalovirus status using the catalog of TCR beta chain sequences. Here the immuneACCESS table is served through TCRdb, limited to in-frame sequences with V and J called. Missing clones are a known gap in these copies; in checked studies unresolved V genes cover under half, and the rest lacks a known reason. V and J calls and clone size are as listed in that table; D and trimming were resolved from the DNA. For this sample there are some 210,000 clones; around nine tenths appear just once. 1.5% to 2.5% of the sample is held by the ten biggest clonotypes. Separate from the roughly 630-subject first cohort, the validation cohort of about 110 subjects was the group to which the donors belonged.

This chain joins TRBV9 to TRBJ2-3; possibly the D gene is TRBD2, per 5 matching bases. The origin of this receptor is a young woman in good health and CMV-seropositive. The sequencing sample was made of PBMCs. The nucleotide sequence reads as follows: TGTGCCAGCAGCCCCGGGGTCGGGGAGAGCACAGATACGCAGTATTTT. This codes for CASSPGVGESTDTQYF.